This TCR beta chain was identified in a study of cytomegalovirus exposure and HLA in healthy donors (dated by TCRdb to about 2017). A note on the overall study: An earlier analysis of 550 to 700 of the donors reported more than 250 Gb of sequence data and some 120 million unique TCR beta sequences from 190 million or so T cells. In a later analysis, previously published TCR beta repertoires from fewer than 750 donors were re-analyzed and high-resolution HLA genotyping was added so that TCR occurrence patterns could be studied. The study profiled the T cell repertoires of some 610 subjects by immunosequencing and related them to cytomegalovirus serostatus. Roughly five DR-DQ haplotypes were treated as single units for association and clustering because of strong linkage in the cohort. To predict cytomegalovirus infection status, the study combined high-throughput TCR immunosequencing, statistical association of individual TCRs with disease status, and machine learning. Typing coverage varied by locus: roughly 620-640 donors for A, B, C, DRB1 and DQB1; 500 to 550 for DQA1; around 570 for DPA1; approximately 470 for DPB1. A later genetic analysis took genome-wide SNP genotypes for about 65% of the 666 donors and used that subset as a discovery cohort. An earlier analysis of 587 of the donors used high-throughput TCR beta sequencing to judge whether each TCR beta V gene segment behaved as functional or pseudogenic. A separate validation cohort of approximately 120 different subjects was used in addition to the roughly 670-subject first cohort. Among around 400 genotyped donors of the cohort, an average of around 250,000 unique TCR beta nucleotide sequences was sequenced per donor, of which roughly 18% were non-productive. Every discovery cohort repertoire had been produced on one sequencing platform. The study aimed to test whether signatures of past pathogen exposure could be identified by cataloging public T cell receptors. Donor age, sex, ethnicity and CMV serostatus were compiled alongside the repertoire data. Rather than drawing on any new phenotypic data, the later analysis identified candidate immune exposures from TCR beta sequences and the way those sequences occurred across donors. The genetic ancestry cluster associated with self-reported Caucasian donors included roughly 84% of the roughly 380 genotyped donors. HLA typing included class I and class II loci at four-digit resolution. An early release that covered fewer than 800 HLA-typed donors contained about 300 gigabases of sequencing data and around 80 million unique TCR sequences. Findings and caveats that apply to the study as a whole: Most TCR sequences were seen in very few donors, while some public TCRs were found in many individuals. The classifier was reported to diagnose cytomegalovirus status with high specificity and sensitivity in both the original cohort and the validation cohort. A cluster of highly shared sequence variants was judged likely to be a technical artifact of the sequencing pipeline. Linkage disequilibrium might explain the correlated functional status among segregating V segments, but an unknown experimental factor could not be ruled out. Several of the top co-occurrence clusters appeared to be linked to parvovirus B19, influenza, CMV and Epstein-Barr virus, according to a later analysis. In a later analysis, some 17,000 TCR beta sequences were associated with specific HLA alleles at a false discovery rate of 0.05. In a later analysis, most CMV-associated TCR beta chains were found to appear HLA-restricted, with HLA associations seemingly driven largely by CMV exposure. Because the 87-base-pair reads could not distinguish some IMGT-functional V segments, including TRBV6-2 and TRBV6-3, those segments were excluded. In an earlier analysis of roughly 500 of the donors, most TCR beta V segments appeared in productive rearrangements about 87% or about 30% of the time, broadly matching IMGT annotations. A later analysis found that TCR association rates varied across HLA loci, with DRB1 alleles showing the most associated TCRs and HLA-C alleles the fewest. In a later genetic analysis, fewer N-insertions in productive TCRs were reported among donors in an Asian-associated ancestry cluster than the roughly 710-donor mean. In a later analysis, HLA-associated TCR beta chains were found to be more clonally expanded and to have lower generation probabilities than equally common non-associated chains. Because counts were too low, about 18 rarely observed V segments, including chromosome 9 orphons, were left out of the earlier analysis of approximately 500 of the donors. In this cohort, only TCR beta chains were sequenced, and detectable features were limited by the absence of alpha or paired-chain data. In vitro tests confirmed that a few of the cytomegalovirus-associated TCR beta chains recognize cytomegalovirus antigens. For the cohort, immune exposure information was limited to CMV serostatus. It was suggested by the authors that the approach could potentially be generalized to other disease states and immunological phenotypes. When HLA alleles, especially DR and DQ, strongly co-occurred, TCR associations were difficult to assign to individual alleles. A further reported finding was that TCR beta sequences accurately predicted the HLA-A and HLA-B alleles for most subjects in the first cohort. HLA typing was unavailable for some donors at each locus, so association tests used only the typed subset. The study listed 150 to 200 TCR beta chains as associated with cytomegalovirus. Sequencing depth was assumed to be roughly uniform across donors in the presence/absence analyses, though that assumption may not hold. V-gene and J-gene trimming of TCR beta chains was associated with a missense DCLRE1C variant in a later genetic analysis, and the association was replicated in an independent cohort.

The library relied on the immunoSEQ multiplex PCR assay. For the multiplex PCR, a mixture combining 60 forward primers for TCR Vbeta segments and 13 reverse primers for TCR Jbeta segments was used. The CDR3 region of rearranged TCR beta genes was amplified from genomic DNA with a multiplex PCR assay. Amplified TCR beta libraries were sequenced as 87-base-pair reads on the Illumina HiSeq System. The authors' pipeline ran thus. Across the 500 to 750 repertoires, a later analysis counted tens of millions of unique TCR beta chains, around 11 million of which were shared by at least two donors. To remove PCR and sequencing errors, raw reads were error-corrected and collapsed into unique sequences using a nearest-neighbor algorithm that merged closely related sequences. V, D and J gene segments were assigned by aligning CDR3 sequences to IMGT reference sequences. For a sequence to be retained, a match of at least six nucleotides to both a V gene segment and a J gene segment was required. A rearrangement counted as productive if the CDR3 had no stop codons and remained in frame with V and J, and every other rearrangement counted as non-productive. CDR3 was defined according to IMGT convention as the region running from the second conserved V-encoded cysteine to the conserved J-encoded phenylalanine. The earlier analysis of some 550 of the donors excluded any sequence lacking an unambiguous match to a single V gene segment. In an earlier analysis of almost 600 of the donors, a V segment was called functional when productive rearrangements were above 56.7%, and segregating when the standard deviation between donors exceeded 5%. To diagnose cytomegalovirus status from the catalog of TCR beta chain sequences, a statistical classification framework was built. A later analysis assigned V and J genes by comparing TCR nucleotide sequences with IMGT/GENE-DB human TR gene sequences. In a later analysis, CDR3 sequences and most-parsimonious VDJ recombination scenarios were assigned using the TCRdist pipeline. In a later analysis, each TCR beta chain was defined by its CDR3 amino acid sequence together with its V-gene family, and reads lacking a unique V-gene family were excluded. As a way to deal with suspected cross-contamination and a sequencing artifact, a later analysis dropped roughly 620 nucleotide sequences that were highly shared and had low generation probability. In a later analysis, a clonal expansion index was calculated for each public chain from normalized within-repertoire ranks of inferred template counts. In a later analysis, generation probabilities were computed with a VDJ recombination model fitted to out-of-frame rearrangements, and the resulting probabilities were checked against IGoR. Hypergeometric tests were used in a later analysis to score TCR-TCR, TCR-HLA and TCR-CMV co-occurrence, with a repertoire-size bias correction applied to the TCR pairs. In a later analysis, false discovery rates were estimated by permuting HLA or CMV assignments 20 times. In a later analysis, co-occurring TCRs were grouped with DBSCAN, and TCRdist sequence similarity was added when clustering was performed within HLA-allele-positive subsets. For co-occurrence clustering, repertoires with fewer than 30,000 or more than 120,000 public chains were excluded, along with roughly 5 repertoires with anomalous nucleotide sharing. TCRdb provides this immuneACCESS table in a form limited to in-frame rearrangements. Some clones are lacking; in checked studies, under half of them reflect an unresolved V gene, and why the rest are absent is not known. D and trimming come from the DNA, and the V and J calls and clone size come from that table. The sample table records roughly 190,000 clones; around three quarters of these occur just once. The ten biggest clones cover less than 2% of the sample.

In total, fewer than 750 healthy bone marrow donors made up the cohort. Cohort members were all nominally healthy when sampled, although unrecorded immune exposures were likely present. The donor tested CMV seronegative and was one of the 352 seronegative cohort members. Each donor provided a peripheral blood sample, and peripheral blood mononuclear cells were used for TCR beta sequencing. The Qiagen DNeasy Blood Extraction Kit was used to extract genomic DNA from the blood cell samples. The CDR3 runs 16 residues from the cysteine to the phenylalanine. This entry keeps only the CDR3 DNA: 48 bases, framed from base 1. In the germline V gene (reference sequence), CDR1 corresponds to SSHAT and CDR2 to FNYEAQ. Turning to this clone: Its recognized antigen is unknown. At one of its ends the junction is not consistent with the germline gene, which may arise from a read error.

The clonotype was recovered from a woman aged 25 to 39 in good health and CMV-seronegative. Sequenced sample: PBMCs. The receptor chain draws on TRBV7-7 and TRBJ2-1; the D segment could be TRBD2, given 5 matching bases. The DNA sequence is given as TGTGCTAGCAGCTTAGTAGCGTATGGGCGTGGCAATGAGCAGTTCTTC. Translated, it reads CASSLVAYGRGNEQFF.